This T cell receptor beta chain was captured by sequencing in a study of blood T cells in healthy people across ages. A second PCR of 7 to 11 cycles used a sample-barcoded 5' primer and a J-beta primer mix. Every sample gave at least 2.5 million paired-end reads containing CDR3. TCRdb re-analysed the 5' RACE reads in MiXCR, keeping a single row per CDR3 protein. The table records about 760,000 distinct CDR3 sequences, roughly three fifths of them present only once. The germline V gene has CDR1 SGHTA and CDR2 FQGNSA. The CDR3 loop spans 15 amino acids. With V trimmed by 3 bases and J by 2 bases, 3 bases remained unmatched.

The material sequenced was blood. This chain connects TRBV7-2 to TRBJ2-7; 11 bases agree with TRBD2. The TCR was taken from a man in his forties or fifties in good health. In nucleotides, the CDR3 is TGTGCCAGCAGCTTTCTAGCGGGAGGCACCTACGAGCAGTACTTC. This translates into CASSFLAGGTYEQYF.